This entry lists 24 T cell receptor beta chains sequenced from one sample in a study of post-analysis software for immune sequencing data. For these receptors, no antigen is known. The study's findings and limits: TRBV segments more frequent in patients than in controls numbered roughly 5 and included TRBV5-6, TRBV5-1 and TRBV20-1.

TCR beta libraries were prepared from cDNA with unique molecular identifiers. TCRdb passed the PCR reads through MiXCR, listing each CDR3 protein once. The table shows hundreds of thousands of distinct CDR3 sequences, with 55% to 60% occurring only once. The source material was blood. Source of these receptors: a girl aged 2 to 9 with multiple sclerosis.

This clonotype was picked up one time. J is TRBJ1-2 and V is TRBV7-2, with D uncertain. The CDR3 is 14 residues long. V shed 5 bases and J shed 7 bases, with 17 bases lying between them. CDR1 and CDR2 from the germline V gene are SGHTA and FQGNSA. CDR3 coding DNA: TGTGCCAGCAGCCATCCCCGGGTTTCTGTTGGCTACACCTTC. Protein product: CASSHPRVSVGYTF.

V and J are TRBV7-9 and TRBJ2-4; D unresolved. V was trimmed by 5 bases and J by 0 bases, leaving 17 bases between them. This CDR3 comprises 17 residues. Per the germline V gene, CDR1 is SEHNR and CDR2 is FQNEAQ (reference sequence). The CDR3 bases are TGTGCCAGCAGCCCCGGGCCTTTGCCTATAGCCAAAAACATTCAGTACTTC. It encodes CASSPGPLPIAKNIQYF.

The DNA of the CDR3 is TGCAGCGGCCGGACAGGGAGCGTACTCAATGAGCAGTTCTTC. Amino acid sequence: CSGRTGSVLNEQFF. The gene calls are TRBV29-1 and TRBJ2-1; 8 bases agree with TRBD1. V gave up 7 bases and J gave up 6 bases; unmatched junction bases: 11. CDR1 is SQVTM and CDR2 is ANQGSEA in the germline V gene. This CDR3 contains 14 residues.

Comments on this clonotype: Lacking the conserved final phenylalanine or tryptophan, this CDR3 likely reflects a read error. J is TRBJ2-5 and V is TRBV12-3 or TRBV12-4, with 7 bases that match TRBD2. This CDR3 has 14 residues. V dropped 1 base and J dropped 5; count of bases not matched to a gene: 4. The CDR3 protein is CASSLGAGEETQYV. The CDR3 region has the DNA TGTGCCAGCAGTTTAGGTGCGGGAGAGGAGACCCAGTACGTC.

This clonotype was detected only a few times. V usage is TRBV7-2 and J usage is TRBJ2-1; D is possibly TRBD1 (6 bases). Germline V CDR1 and CDR2: SGHTA, FQGNSA. V lost 2 bases and J 3 bases, leaving 23 bases between the germline ends. CDR3 length equals 19 residues. The CDR3 DNA reads TGTGCCAGCAGCTTATCCCCACAGGGAGTGAGAAGGGACTACAATGAGCAGTTCTTC. Translating gives CASSLSPQGVRRDYNEQFF.

This clonotype showed up just a few times. The rearrangement links TRBV10-3 to TRBJ2-7; 11 positions agree with TRBD2. The CDR3 spans 17 residues. Germline V gene data show CDR1 as ENHRY and CDR2 as SYGVKD. V dropped 10 bases and J dropped 1; count of bases not matched to a gene: 15. CDR3 DNA: TGTGCCACCGCCGGGACTAGCGGAGGCCCCCTTTCCTACGAGCAGTACTTC. Amino acid sequence: CATAGTSGGPLSYEQYF.

The chain joins TRBV10-3 to TRBJ2-1, with 10 bases lining up with TRBD2. Germline V gene data show CDR1 as ENHRY and CDR2 as SYGVKD. Trimming removed 8 bases from V and 5 bases from J; junction bases left unmatched: 3. The length of the CDR3 is 13 residues. The CDR3 DNA sequence: TGTGCCATCGGACTAGCGGAAAACAATGAGCAGTTCTTC. Translation gives CAIGLAENNEQFF.

The V call is TRBV11-2, the J call TRBJ2-1, with 10 bases aligning to TRBD2. The CDR3 runs 17 residues. V lost 3 bases and J lost 2; bases outside the gene matches: 7. Germline V gene data show CDR1 as SGHAT and CDR2 as FQNNGV. DNA of the CDR3: TGTGCCAGCAGCTTTCCGACCACTAGCGGGGCCTACAATGAGCAGTTCTTC. This gives the protein CASSFPTTSGAYNEQFF.

This clonotype was counted only a few times. This chain uses TRBV11-2 with TRBJ2-3; D is unresolved. The CDR3 is 12 amino acids. The germline V and J ends were trimmed by 5 bases and 3 bases, with 6 bases remaining between them. Looked up from germline, CDR1 is SGHAT and CDR2 is FQNNGV. This chain's CDR3 is CASSPWTDTQYF. The CDR3 coding sequence is TGTGCCAGCAGCCCTTGGACAGATACGCAGTATTTT.

V gene TRBV20-1 combines with J gene TRBJ2-1, with TRBD2 matching 11 bases. V shed 3 bases, J shed 7 bases, and the junction held 8 bases outside the gene matches. CDR1 is DFQATT, CDR2 SNEGSKA, per germline (reference sequence). The CDR3 covers 15 residues. The CDR3: CSASDTSGGWNEQFF. The CDR3 nucleotides read TGCAGTGCTAGCGATACTAGCGGGGGTTGGAATGAGCAGTTCTTC.

The chain carries TRBV15 and TRBJ2-5; D might be TRBD2 (7 bases). The CDR3 totals 14 residues. Germline V gene lookup returns CDR1 LNHNV and CDR2 YYDKDF (reference sequence). The V end lost 0 bases, the J end lost 11 bases, and 16 bases lay between the germline ends. The CDR3 here is CATSRDRGGGEQYF. CDR3 nucleotide sequence: TGTGCCACCAGCAGAGATAGGGGGGGCGGGGAGCAGTACTTC.

The J gene is TRBJ2-1, the V gene TRBV7-2; D tentatively fits TRBD1 or TRBD2 (6 bases each). Trimming took off 1 base at V and 2 bases at J, with 12 bases between the two ends. The CDR3 runs to 16 residues. Germline CDR1 reads SGHTA; CDR2 reads FQGNSA. CDR3 loop: CASSLVGGPTYNEQFF. CDR3 nucleotide sequence: TGTGCCAGCAGCTTAGTCGGGGGCCCCACCTACAATGAGCAGTTCTTC.

V is TRBV29-1 and J is TRBJ2-3, with no clear D. V was pared by 3 bases and J by 0 bases, with 10 bases between. The CDR3 runs to 14 residues. CDR1 is SQVTM, CDR2 ANQGSEA, per germline. CDR3 loop: CSVEVRVSTDTQYF. CDR3 bases: TGCAGCGTTGAGGTACGGGTTAGCACAGATACGCAGTATTTT.

This clonotype is a singleton in its sample. Sequence at one end of the junction differs from germline and may be a read error. This sequence joins TRBV2 and TRBJ1-3, with D perhaps TRBD1 (5 bases). The CDR3 spans 15 residues. Germline V gene sequence: CDR1 SNHLY, CDR2 FYNNEI. In DNA form, the CDR3 reads TGTGCCAGCAGGGAAGGGGTCTTCTCTGGAAACACCATATATTTT. The encoded protein is CASREGVFSGNTIYF. Full variable domain (missing parts from reference TRBV2 and TRBJ1-3): EPEVTQTPSHQVTQMGQEVILRCVPISNHLYFYWYRQILGQKVEFLVSFYNNEISEKSEIFDDQFSVERPDGSNFTLKIRSTKLEDSAMYFCASREGVFSGNTIYFGEGSWLTVV.

The CDR3 spells CSVSGKNTEAFF. CDR3 nucleotides: TGCAGCGTTTCAGGGAAGAACACTGAAGCTTTCTTT. V usage is TRBV29-1 and J usage is TRBJ1-1; possibly TRBD1 for D (5 bases). The CDR3 runs 12 residues. The V end was cut by 5 bases, the J end by 1 base, with 8 bases between. Germline assignment: CDR1 SQVTM and CDR2 ANQGSEA. Full variable domain (outside the CDR3, taken from reference TRBV29-1 and TRBJ1-1): SAVISQKPSRDICQRGTSLTIQCQVDSQVTMMFWYRQQPGQSLTLIATANQGSEATYESGFVIDKFPISRPNLTFSTLTVSNMSPEDSSIYLCSVSGKNTEAFFGQGTRLTVV.

This clonotype was observed a few times. At one end, the junction sequence differs from germline, possibly due to a read error. CDR3 residues: CASRLTAQRKNEQFF. The CDR3 DNA reads as TGCGCCAGCCGCTTGACGGCGCAGCGGAAGAATGAGCAGTTCTTC. This chain links TRBV5-1 with TRBJ2-1; TRBD2 is a possible D gene (5 bases). Per the germline V gene, CDR1 is SGHRS and CDR2 is YFSETQ. The length of the CDR3 is 15 residues.

In this sample, this clonotype turned up a few times. V gene TRBV10-3 combines with J gene TRBJ2-5; D gene ambiguous. V gave up 7 bases and J gave up 1 base, with 10 bases separating them. CDR3 length: 13 residues. Germline V gene lookup returns CDR1 ENHRY and CDR2 SYGVKD. The CDR3 DNA reads as TGTGCCATCACGAACAGCCTCCAAGAGACCCAGTACTTC. Its protein product is CAITNSLQETQYF.

The J gene is TRBJ2-7, the V gene TRBV28; D might be TRBD2 (6 bases). CDR1 and CDR2 from the germline V gene are MDHEN and SYDVKM. CDR3 length equals 15 residues. V was cut by 4 bases and J by 5 bases, with 18 bases left in between. The CDR3 DNA reads TGTGCCAGCAGTTCGACCATGACTAGTTTCCACGAGCAGTACTTC. Protein: CASSSTMTSFHEQYF.

This clonotype was seen a handful of times. V and J are TRBV7-9 and TRBJ1-2, with D perhaps matching TRBD1 (5 bases). Germline V CDR1 and CDR2: SEHNR, FQNEAQ (reference sequence). The V gene lost 5 bases and the J gene lost 4 bases, with 11 bases spanning the gap. The CDR3 sequence is 13 residues long. CDR3 residues: CASSRTRRYGYTF. CDR3 in DNA: TGTGCCAGCAGCCGGACAAGACGCTATGGCTACACCTTC.

This chain connects TRBV11-3 to TRBJ1-2; D might be TRBD1 (6 bases). V lost 2 bases and J lost 2, with 15 bases in between. This CDR3 is built from 16 residues. Per germline, CDR1 SGHNT and CDR2 YENEEA. The CDR3 spells CASSLTPDQGNYGYTF. In nucleotides, the CDR3 is TGTGCCAGCAGCTTAACCCCAGATCAGGGGAACTATGGCTACACCTTC.

The chain couples TRBV20-1 to TRBJ2-5, with 8 bases identical to TRBD2. The junction had 5 bases not matched to a gene; V was cut back by 1 base and J by 1 base. Germline CDR1 reads DFQATT; CDR2 reads SNEGSKA (reference sequence). The CDR3 spans 15 residues. CDR3 region: CSARGSLAGQETQYF. As DNA, the CDR3 is TGCAGTGCTAGAGGTTCGCTAGCGGGCCAAGAGACCCAGTACTTC.

The gene calls are TRBV27 and TRBJ2-1; TRBD1 matches at 7 bases. V shed 2 bases and J 8 bases; nucleotides not matched to a gene: 15. The CDR3 is 17 amino acids. CDR1 and CDR2 (germline): MNHEY, SMNVEV (reference sequence). CDR3 loop: CASSLRNRGERTDEQFF. The CDR3 bases are TGTGCCAGCAGTTTACGAAACAGGGGCGAGAGGACGGATGAGCAGTTCTTC.

The J gene is TRBJ2-4, the V gene TRBV7-8; 8 bases are a match to TRBD2. The J segment lost 1 base and the V segment lost 0 bases, leaving 11 bases of the junction unmatched. Germline lookup yields CDR1 SGHVS and CDR2 FQNEAQ. This CDR3 has 19 amino acids. CDR3 loop: CASSLAVLPAGVAKNIQYF. CDR3 coding DNA: TGTGCCAGCAGCTTAGCAGTTCTCCCAGCGGGAGTTGCCAAAAACATTCAGTACTTC.

This sequence joins TRBV6-1 and TRBJ1-2, with TRBD1 matching over 9 bases. This CDR3 spans 14 amino acids. The germline V gene has CDR1 MNHNS and CDR2 SASEGT. The V gene end was trimmed by 7 bases and the J gene end by 0 bases; junction bases not matched to a gene: 3. The CDR3 DNA reads as TGTGCCAGCATCGACAGGGGGACTAACTATGGCTACACCTTC. Its protein is CASIDRGTNYGYTF.